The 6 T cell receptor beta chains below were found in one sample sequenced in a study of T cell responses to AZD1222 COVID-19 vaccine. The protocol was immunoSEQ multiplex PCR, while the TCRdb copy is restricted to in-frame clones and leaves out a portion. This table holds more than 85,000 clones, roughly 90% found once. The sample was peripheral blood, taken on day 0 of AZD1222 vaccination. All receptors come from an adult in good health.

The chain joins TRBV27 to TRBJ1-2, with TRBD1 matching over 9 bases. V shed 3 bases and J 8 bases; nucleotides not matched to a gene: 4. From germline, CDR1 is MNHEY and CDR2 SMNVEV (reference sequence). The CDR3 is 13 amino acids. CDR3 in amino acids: CASSFRTGEGYTF. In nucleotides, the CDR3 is TGTGCCAGCAGTTTCCGGACAGGGGAGGGCTACACCTTC.

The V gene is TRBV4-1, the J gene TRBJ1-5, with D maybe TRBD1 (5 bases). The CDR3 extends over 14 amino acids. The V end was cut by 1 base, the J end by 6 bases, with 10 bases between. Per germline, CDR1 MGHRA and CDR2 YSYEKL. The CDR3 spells CASSQVGEGQPQHF. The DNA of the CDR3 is TGCGCCAGCAGCCAAGTAGGGGAGGGTCAGCCCCAGCATTTT.

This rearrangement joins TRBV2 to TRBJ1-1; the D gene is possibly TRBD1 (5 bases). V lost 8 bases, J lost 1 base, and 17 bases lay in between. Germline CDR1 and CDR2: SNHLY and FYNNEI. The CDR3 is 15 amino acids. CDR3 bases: TGTGCCAGCGGGGGACGAACTCAGGGGAACACTGAAGCTTTCTTT. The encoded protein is CASGGRTQGNTEAFF. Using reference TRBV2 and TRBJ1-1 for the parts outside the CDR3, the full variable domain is EPEVTQTPSHQVTQMGQEVILRCVPISNHLYFYWYRQILGQKVEFLVSFYNNEISEKSEIFDDQFSVERPDGSNFTLKIRSTKLEDSAMYFCASGGRTQGNTEAFFGQGTRLTVV.

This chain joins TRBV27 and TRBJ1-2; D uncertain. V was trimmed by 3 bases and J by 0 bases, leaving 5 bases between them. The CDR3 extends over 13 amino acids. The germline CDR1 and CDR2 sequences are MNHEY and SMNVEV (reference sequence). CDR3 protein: CASSFGANYGYTF. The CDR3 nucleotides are TGTGCCAGCAGTTTCGGTGCTAACTATGGCTACACCTTC.

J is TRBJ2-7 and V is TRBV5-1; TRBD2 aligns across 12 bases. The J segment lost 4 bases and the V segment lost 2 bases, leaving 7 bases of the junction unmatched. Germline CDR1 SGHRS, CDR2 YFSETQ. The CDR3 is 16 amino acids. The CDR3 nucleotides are TGCGCCAGCAGCTTCCAGACTAGCGGGGGTTCGTACGAGCAGTACTTC. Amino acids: CASSFQTSGGSYEQYF.

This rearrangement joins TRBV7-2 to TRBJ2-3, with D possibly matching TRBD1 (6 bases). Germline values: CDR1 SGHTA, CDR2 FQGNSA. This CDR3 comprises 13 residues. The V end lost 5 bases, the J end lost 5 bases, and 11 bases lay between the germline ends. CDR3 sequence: CASSQDRRDTQYF. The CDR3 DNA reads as TGTGCCAGCAGCCAGGACAGACGAGATACGCAGTATTTT. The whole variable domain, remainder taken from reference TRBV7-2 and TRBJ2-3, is GAGVSQSPSNKVTEKGKDVELRCDPISGHTALYWYRQSLGQGLEFLIYFQGNSAPDKSGLPSDRFSAERTGGSVSTLTIQRTQQEDSAVYLCASSQDRRDTQYFGPGTRLTVL.